This is a list of T cell receptor beta chains from one sample in a study of cytomegalovirus exposure and HLA in healthy donors. Measured with immunoSEQ multiplex PCR; TCRdb has only the in-frame clones, and not every one. The listing contains some 120,000 clones. The sample comprised PBMCs. The receptors were sampled from a middle-aged man in good health and CMV-seronegative. The CDR3 runs from the conserved cysteine through the conserved F or W. A D gene is named only where the DNA matches it firmly.

V: TRBV15
J: TRBJ2-5
length: 15
D: TRBD1
CDR3: CATSRVLLTGGTQYF
DNA: TGTGCCACCAGCAGAGTCTTACTAACAGGGGGGACCCAGTACTTC

V: TRBV7-8
J: TRBJ2-2
length: 16
D: TRBD1
CDR3: CASSLATGGNTGELFF
DNA: TGTGCCAGCAGCTTAGCTACAGGGGGGAACACCGGGGAGCTGTTTTTT

V: TRBV6-1
J: TRBJ1-5
length: 13
D: NA
CDR3: CASSETQGSTQHF
DNA: TGTGCCAGCAGTGAGACGCAGGGAAGCACCCAGCATTTT

V: TRBV28
J: TRBJ2-7
length: 14
D: TRBD2
CDR3: CASSLGGRAWEQYF
DNA: TGTGCCAGCAGTTTAGGCGGGAGGGCATGGGAGCAGTACTTC

V: TRBV29-1
J: TRBJ2-6
length: 15
D: TRBD1
CDR3: CSVGPGGNGANVLTF
DNA: TGCAGCGTTGGACCAGGGGGTAATGGGGCCAACGTCCTGACTTTC

V: TRBV4-1
J: TRBJ2-5
length: 15
D: TRBD1
CDR3: CASSQINRGQETQYF
DNA: TGCGCCAGCAGCCAAATCAACAGGGGCCAAGAGACCCAGTACTTC

V: TRBV2
J: TRBJ2-7
length: 14
D: TRBD2
CDR3: CASSVGGSAYEQYF
DNA: TGTGCCAGCAGTGTAGGCGGGAGTGCCTACGAGCAGTACTTC

V: TRBV10-3
J: TRBJ2-2
length: 15
D: NA
CDR3: CAISPSVSNTGELFF
DNA: TGTGCCATCAGCCCTAGCGTCTCGAACACCGGGGAGCTGTTTTTT

V: TRBV6-4
J: TRBJ2-3
length: 15
D: TRBD2
CDR3: CASSEREESTDTQYF
DNA: TGTGCCAGCAGTGAGCGGGAGGAAAGCACAGATACGCAGTATTTT

V: TRBV28
J: TRBJ2-7
length: 19
D: TRBD2
CDR3: CASSPGLAGEFSSSYEQYF
DNA: TGTGCCAGCAGCCCCGGACTAGCGGGAGAATTTTCGAGTTCCTACGAGCAGTACTTC

V: TRBV6-4
J: TRBJ2-3
length: 17
D: NA
CDR3: CASSDRMKQAGSNTQYF
DNA: TGTGCCAGCAGTGACCGGATGAAACAGGCCGGTTCGAATACGCAGTATTTT

V: TRBV13
J: TRBJ2-3
length: 17
D: TRBD2
CDR3: CASSSLGLASRSDTQYF
DNA: TGTGCCAGCAGCTCGTTGGGACTAGCGTCCAGATCAGATACGCAGTATTTT

V: TRBV7-9
J: TRBJ2-2
length: 18
D: TRBD2
CDR3: CASSLAQASGSGTGELFF
DNA: TGTGCCAGCAGCTTAGCGCAGGCTAGCGGGAGTGGTACCGGGGAGCTGTTTTTT

V: TRBV10-1
J: TRBJ2-2
length: 15
D: NA
CDR3: CASSIAVANTGELFF
DNA: TGCGCCAGCAGCATAGCGGTAGCGAACACCGGGGAGCTGTTTTTT

V: TRBV9
J: TRBJ2-7
length: 15
D: TRBD2
CDR3: CASSVGRESSYEQYF
DNA: TGTGCCAGCAGCGTAGGGCGGGAGTCCTCCTACGAGCAGTACTTC

V: TRBV7-2
J: TRBJ2-7
length: 14
D: TRBD1
CDR3: CASSLATGEYEQYF
DNA: TGTGCCAGCAGCCTAGCGACAGGGGAATACGAGCAGTACTTC

V: TRBV11-3
J: TRBJ1-1
length: 15
D: NA
CDR3: CASSDDWVKNTEAFF
DNA: TGTGCCAGCAGCGACGACTGGGTTAAGAACACTGAAGCTTTCTTT

V: TRBV28
J: TRBJ2-5
length: 16
D: TRBD2
CDR3: CASSLPLAGYGETQYF
DNA: TGTGCCAGCAGTTTACCTCTAGCGGGATATGGGGAGACCCAGTACTTC

V: TRBV5-1
J: TRBJ1-1
length: 14
D: NA
CDR3: CASSLVPEPYEAFF
DNA: TGCGCCAGCAGCTTGGTTCCGGAGCCCTACGAAGCTTTCTTT

V: TRBV6-5
J: TRBJ1-2
length: 14
D: NA
CDR3: CASSYSGQPYGYTF
DNA: TGTGCCAGCAGTTACTCAGGACAGCCTTATGGCTACACCTTC

V: TRBV5-1
J: TRBJ2-3
length: 15
D: TRBD2
CDR3: CASSAPSGSTDTQYF
DNA: TGCGCCAGCAGCGCCCCTAGCGGGAGCACAGATACGCAGTATTTT

V: TRBV25-1
J: TRBJ2-5
length: 14
D: NA
CDR3: CASMTHRTQETQYF
DNA: TGTGCCAGCATGACTCACAGGACCCAAGAGACCCAGTACTTC